The 23 T cell receptor beta chains given below trace back to one sample, sequenced in a study of T-cell memory formation after mild COVID-19 (TCRdb year 2021). The protocol used for the library was 5' RACE. Reads for this sample came from an Illumina NovaSeq 6000. The public reads were reprocessed in TCRdb via fastp at Q25 and MiXCR, keeping in-frame beta chains. Each entry is one CDR3 protein sequence, shown with its most common DNA and genes. The sample table holds 540,000 or so distinct CDR3 sequences, of which about a fifth were seen once. Clones ranked in the top ten supply around 12% of the sample. The sample consisted of PBMCs or a T cell subset sorted from them (not recorded which). The origin of the receptors is an adult woman who had mild COVID-19 (a few samples of this study predate the infection). The sample titles of this study are shuffled in the database, so cell type and time point are left out; the donor was told from shared clones.

The chain is built from TRBV18 and TRBJ2-7; 7 bases agree with TRBD1. V dropped 3 bases and J dropped 6; count of bases not matched to a gene: 5. Germline V CDR1 and CDR2: KGHSH, LQKENI. This CDR3 comprises 13 residues. CDR3 DNA: TGTGCCAGCTCACCCAGGGACAGTGGCGAGCAGTACTTC. Translating gives CASSPRDSGEQYF.

This chain joins TRBV20-1 and TRBJ2-1, with TRBD1 matching 8 bases. The germline gives CDR1 DFQATT, CDR2 SNEGSKA (reference sequence). CDR3 size: 15 residues. J gave up 6 bases and V 6 bases, and 13 bases lay outside the gene matches. The CDR3 nucleotides are TGCAGTGCAAACCTCGGCGGGGACAGGAGCAATGAGCAGTTCTTC. It specifies CSANLGGDRSNEQFF.

The gene calls are TRBV7-2 and TRBJ1-2, with D uncertain. Germline V gives CDR1 SGHTA, CDR2 FQGNSA. V shed 6 bases and J shed 0 bases, with 14 bases lying between them. The CDR3 has 15 residues. The CDR3 is CASRQTPDSNYGYTF. The CDR3 DNA sequence: TGTGCCAGCAGGCAAACACCGGACTCTAACTATGGCTACACCTTC. Filled out from reference TRBV7-2 and TRBJ1-2, the complete variable domain reads GAGVSQSPSNKVTEKGKDVELRCDPISGHTALYWYRQSLGQGLEFLIYFQGNSAPDKSGLPSDRFSAERTGGSVSTLTIQRTQQEDSAVYLCASRQTPDSNYGYTFGSGTRLTVV.

This clonotype was seen a handful of times. The gene calls are TRBV7-9 and TRBJ2-7, with 7 bases aligning to TRBD1. With V trimmed by 5 bases and J by 3 bases, 10 bases remained unmatched. This CDR3 is built from 15 residues. Germline values: CDR1 SEHNR, CDR2 FQNEAQ (reference sequence). The CDR3 bases are TGTGCCAGCAGCCCTCCATGGACAGGAAGCTACGAGCAGTACTTC. This encodes CASSPPWTGSYEQYF. The complete variable domain, with remaining parts taken from reference TRBV7-9 and TRBJ2-7, reads DTGVSQNPRHKITKRGQNVTFRCDPISEHNRLYWYRQTLGQGPEFLTYFQNEAQLEKSRLLSDRFSAERPKGSFSTLEIQRTEQGDSAMYLCASSPPWTGSYEQYFGPGTRLTVT.

The rearrangement links TRBV21-1 to TRBJ1-1; the table's D call, TRBD1, was not checked against the DNA. TRBV21-1 is flagged as a pseudogene. This CDR3 has 13 amino acids. CDR3 nucleotide sequence: TGTGCCAGACACCCCTCAGGGAACACTGAAGCTTTCTTT. It specifies CARHPSGNTEAFF.

This clonotype was seen a few times. This chain connects TRBV5-1 to TRBJ2-7; maybe TRBD1 (5 bases). Germline V gene data show CDR1 as SGHRS and CDR2 as YFSETQ. This CDR3 has 15 amino acids. V was cut by 0 bases and J by 2 bases, with 12 bases left in between. The CDR3 region has the DNA TGCGCCAGCAGCTTGGGGCACAGGAATACCTACGAGCAGTACTTC. It specifies CASSLGHRNTYEQYF.

This clonotype came up a few times. The chain employs TRBV6-5 and TRBJ2-3; TRBD2 aligns across 11 bases. With 6 bases clipped from V and 5 bases from J, the junction kept 4 bases outside the gene matches. Germline V gives CDR1 MNHEY, CDR2 SVGAGI. The CDR3 sequence is 14 residues long. The CDR3 sequence is CASSDGLAGDTQYF. CDR3 bases: TGTGCCAGCAGCGATGGACTAGCGGGAGATACGCAGTATTTT.

This clonotype was recorded a few times. The chain combines TRBV10-3 with TRBJ2-2; 7 bases align to TRBD1. The J segment lost 4 bases and the V segment lost 11 bases, leaving 7 bases of the junction unmatched. CDR3 length: 13 amino acids. The germline gives CDR1 ENHRY, CDR2 SYGVKD. CDR3 DNA: TGTGCCCACGGGACAGCGGCCACCGGGGAGCTGTTTTTT. Residues: CAHGTAATGELFF.

This clonotype has just a few counts. The rearrangement joins TRBV18 to TRBJ2-1; D is unclear. V was trimmed by 3 bases and J by 0 bases, leaving 9 bases between them. The CDR3 covers 15 residues. Germline CDR1 KGHSH, CDR2 LQKENI. This CDR3 reads CASSPARSSYNEQFF. The CDR3 DNA is TGTGCCAGCTCACCGGCGCGGAGCTCCTACAATGAGCAGTTCTTC.

This clonotype was picked up one time. The chain carries TRBV6-5 and TRBJ1-4; D unclear. V lost 0 bases and J lost 7, with 6 bases in between. CDR3 length equals 13 residues. Germline V gene lookup returns CDR1 MNHEY and CDR2 SVGAGI. CDR3 protein: CASSYSTAEKLFF. The CDR3 DNA is TGTGCCAGCAGTTACTCGACGGCTGAAAAACTGTTTTTT.

This clonotype was seen a few times. The chain couples TRBV2 to TRBJ2-1; 14 nucleotides agree with TRBD2. Germline CDR1 is SNHLY and CDR2 is FYNNEI. This CDR3 spans 16 amino acids. V lost 11 bases, J lost 0 bases, and 6 bases stayed unmatched. The CDR3 sequence is CAGGTSGGVSYNEQFF. The CDR3 coding sequence is TGTGCCGGCGGGACTAGCGGGGGAGTCTCCTACAATGAGCAGTTCTTC.

This clonotype has only a few counts. The chain joins TRBV7-2 to TRBJ1-5; D gene ambiguous. The germline V and J ends were trimmed by 7 bases and 3 bases, with 16 bases remaining between them. Per germline, CDR1 SGHTA and CDR2 FQGNSA. The CDR3 length is 15 residues. The DNA for the CDR3 is TGTGCCAGCACCCCTGGTGGGATCACCAATCAGCCCCAGCATTTT. Its translation is CASTPGGITNQPQHF. Variable domain in full (rest from reference TRBV7-2 and TRBJ1-5): GAGVSQSPSNKVTEKGKDVELRCDPISGHTALYWYRQSLGQGLEFLIYFQGNSAPDKSGLPSDRFSAERTGGSVSTLTIQRTQQEDSAVYLCASTPGGITNQPQHFGDGTRLSIL.

The chain uses TRBV19 and TRBJ2-3; D possibly corresponds to TRBD2 (6 bases). Looked up from germline, CDR1 is LNHDA and CDR2 is SQIVND (reference sequence). CDR3 length: 12 amino acids. V shed 4 bases and J shed 9 bases, with 11 bases lying between them. The DNA of the CDR3 is TGTGCCAGTAGTAGCCTGCGGGGAACGCAGTATTTT. Translating gives CASSSLRGTQYF.

This chain connects TRBV6-1 to TRBJ2-1, with a tentative D call TRBD1 (6 bases). The V and J ends lost 6 bases and 2 bases respectively, with 14 bases between them. This CDR3 has 15 residues. The germline CDR1 and CDR2 sequences are MNHNS and SASEGT. The DNA for the CDR3 is TGTGCCAGCAGCCGGGACACCTCGGCCTACAATGAGCAGTTCTTC. As protein: CASSRDTSAYNEQFF.

The gene calls are TRBV7-2 and TRBJ2-7; no firm D call. This CDR3 has 14 residues. Germline CDR1 and CDR2: SGHTA and FQGNSA. Trimming removed 3 bases from V and 0 bases from J, with 9 bases in between. In DNA form, the CDR3 reads TGTGCCAGCAGCTTCGTAACGGACTCCTACGAGCAGTACTTC. Protein sequence: CASSFVTDSYEQYF.

The chain links TRBV6-6 to TRBJ1-6; D is possibly TRBD1 (6 bases). CDR1 is MNHNY and CDR2 is SVGAGI in the germline V gene (reference sequence). CDR3 length: 14 amino acids. V lost 8 bases to trimming and J lost 7 bases, with 15 bases between them. The chain's CDR3 is CASGGGDGNSPLHF. The CDR3 DNA is TGTGCCAGCGGGGGGGGCGATGGGAATTCACCCCTCCACTTT.

The V and J genes are TRBV3-1 and TRBJ2-1; D perhaps matches TRBD2 (6 bases). V lost 4 bases and J 5 bases, leaving 18 bases between the germline ends. CDR3 size: 16 residues. CDR1 and CDR2 from the germline V gene are LGHDT and YNNKEL (reference sequence). The CDR3 sequence: CASSPFGGTAHNEQFF. The CDR3 DNA reads TGTGCCAGCAGCCCCTTTGGCGGGACGGCCCACAATGAGCAGTTCTTC.

This clonotype occurred many times. J is TRBJ2-7 and V is TRBV7-8, with 10 bases identical to TRBD1. CDR3 length equals 16 residues. Trimming removed 7 bases from V and 7 bases from J; junction bases left unmatched: 16. CDR1 SGHVS and CDR2 FQNEAQ come from the germline V gene. The CDR3 sequence is CASTTPGDRGVSEQYF. DNA for the CDR3: TGTGCCAGCACCACCCCCGGGGACAGGGGCGTTTCGGAGCAGTACTTC.

The V gene is TRBV21-1, the J gene TRBJ2-7; TRBD1 is taken as the D call from the table, unchecked against the DNA. TRBV21-1 is deemed a pseudogene. The CDR3 is made up of 16 amino acids. CDR3 in amino acids: CASSKGTLGQSYEQYF. The CDR3 bases are TGTGCCAGCAGCAAAGGGACCCTGGGACAATCTTACGAGCAGTACTTC.

This clonotype was seen a few times. The chain combines TRBV7-9 with TRBJ2-1, with a possible D match to TRBD2 (5 bases). V lost 5 bases to trimming and J lost 8 bases, with 19 bases between them. CDR3 length: 15 residues. Germline assignment: CDR1 SEHNR and CDR2 FQNEAQ (reference sequence). This chain's CDR3 is CASSPSGPLEDEQFF. The CDR3 DNA follows: TGTGCCAGCAGCCCGAGCGGCCCCCTCGAAGATGAGCAGTTCTTC.

This chain connects TRBV5-1 to TRBJ2-5; D ambiguous. The CDR3 sequence is 16 residues long. Between the trimmed V and J ends, which lost 0 bases and 0 bases, there was a span of 12 bases. Germline values: CDR1 SGHRS, CDR2 YFSETQ. The CDR3 nucleotides are TGCGCCAGCAGCTTGGCAGTAGCCTCGTACCAAGAGACCCAGTACTTC. It codes for CASSLAVASYQETQYF.

The chain employs TRBV9 and TRBJ2-2, with D possibly matching TRBD1 (8 bases). CDR1 is SGDLS, CDR2 YYNGEE, per germline. Trimming pared 4 bases from V and 4 bases from J, leaving 17 bases between. The CDR3 spans 16 residues. The CDR3 region is CASSYGQGGGTGELFF. The CDR3 DNA is TGTGCCAGCAGCTACGGACAGGGCGGGGGCACCGGGGAGCTGTTTTTT.

A few counts support this clonotype. The chain uses TRBV14 and TRBJ1-4; 8 nucleotides agree with TRBD1. The CDR3 sequence is 15 residues long. The V and J ends lost 2 bases and 3 bases, in that order; junction bases with no gene match: 2. The germline CDR1 and CDR2 sequences are SGHDN and FVKESK. The CDR3 coding sequence is TGTGCCAGCAGCCAACAGGGGGCTGCTAATGAAAAACTGTTTTTT. Its translation is CASSQQGAANEKLFF.